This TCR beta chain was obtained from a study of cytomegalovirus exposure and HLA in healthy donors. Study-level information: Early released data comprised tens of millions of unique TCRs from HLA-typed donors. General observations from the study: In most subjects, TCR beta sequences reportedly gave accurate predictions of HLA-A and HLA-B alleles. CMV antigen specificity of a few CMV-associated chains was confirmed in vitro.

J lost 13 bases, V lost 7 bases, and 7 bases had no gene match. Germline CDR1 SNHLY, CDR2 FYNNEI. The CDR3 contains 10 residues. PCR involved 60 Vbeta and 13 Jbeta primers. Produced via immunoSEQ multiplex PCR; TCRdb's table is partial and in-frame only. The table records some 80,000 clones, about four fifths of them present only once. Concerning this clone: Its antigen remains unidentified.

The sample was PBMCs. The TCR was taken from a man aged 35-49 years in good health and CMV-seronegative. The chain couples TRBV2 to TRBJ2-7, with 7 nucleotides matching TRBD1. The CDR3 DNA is TGTGCCAGCACCAAAGACAGGGTATACTTC. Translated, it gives CASTKDRVYF. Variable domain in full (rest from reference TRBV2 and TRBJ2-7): EPEVTQTPSHQVTQMGQEVILRCVPISNHLYFYWYRQILGQKVEFLVSFYNNEISEKSEIFDDQFSVERPDGSNFTLKIRSTKLEDSAMYFCASTKDRVYFGPGTRLTVT.